Shown below are 5 T cell receptor beta chains from a single sample sequenced in a study of shared clonotypes between healthy human individuals. This table comes from immunoSEQ multiplex PCR, and its TCRdb copy is limited to in-frame clones, with some not included. Of around 1.5 million clones in the sample, approximately 98% are singletons; the top ten hold less than 0.55%. Sequenced: naive CD4+ T cells sorted from blood. The subset was: CD45RA+ positively selected. These receptors all come from a man aged 30 to 39 in good health.

The chain is built from TRBV18 and TRBJ2-7; TRBD1 matches at 8 bases. The CDR3 extends over 15 amino acids. Germline V gene sequence: CDR1 KGHSH, CDR2 LQKENI. The V segment lost 6 bases and the J segment 2 bases; nucleotides outside the gene matches: 9. CDR3 sequence (DNA): TGTGCCAGCTCGGACAGGGACCGAAAGACCTACGAGCAGTACTTC. Translating it yields CASSDRDRKTYEQYF.

The chain recombines TRBV23-1 with TRBJ2-3; possibly TRBD1 or TRBD2 for D (5 bases each). TRBV23-1 has ORF status, its function being uncertain. This CDR3 has 17 residues. V was trimmed by 9 bases and J by 2 bases, leaving 24 bases between them. CDR3 DNA: TGCGCCAGACGCCACCCCGGAGGAGAGGACAACACAGATACGCAGTATTTT. Its protein product is CARRHPGGEDNTDTQYF.

This rearrangement joins TRBV30 to TRBJ2-3, with 9 bases aligning to TRBD2. The CDR3 runs 15 residues. Germline CDR1 GTSNPN, CDR2 SVGIG (reference sequence). V lost 0 bases and J lost 5; bases outside the gene matches: 6. DNA of the CDR3: TGTGCCTGGAGTGTCTCATCTAGCGGGATAGATACGCAGTATTTT. The encoded protein is CAWSVSSSGIDTQYF.

This chain joins TRBV9 and TRBJ2-3; 8 positions agree with TRBD2. Germline assignment: CDR1 SGDLS and CDR2 YYNGEE. J lost 3 bases, V lost 0 bases, and 15 bases had no gene match. The CDR3 is made up of 19 amino acids. CDR3 region: CASSVDPAGVSFGTDTQYF. The CDR3 DNA sequence: TGTGCCAGCAGCGTAGACCCAGCGGGAGTTTCGTTTGGGACAGATACGCAGTATTTT.

The V call is TRBV6-5, the J call TRBJ2-5, with D tentatively TRBD2 (6 bases). Per the germline V gene, CDR1 is MNHEY and CDR2 is SVGAGI. V was pared by 5 bases and J by 8 bases, with 18 bases between. This CDR3 is 14 amino acids long. The CDR3 nucleotides read TGTGCCAGCAGTCCCAGGATGCAGCGGGCCACCCAGTACTTC. As protein: CASSPRMQRATQYF.